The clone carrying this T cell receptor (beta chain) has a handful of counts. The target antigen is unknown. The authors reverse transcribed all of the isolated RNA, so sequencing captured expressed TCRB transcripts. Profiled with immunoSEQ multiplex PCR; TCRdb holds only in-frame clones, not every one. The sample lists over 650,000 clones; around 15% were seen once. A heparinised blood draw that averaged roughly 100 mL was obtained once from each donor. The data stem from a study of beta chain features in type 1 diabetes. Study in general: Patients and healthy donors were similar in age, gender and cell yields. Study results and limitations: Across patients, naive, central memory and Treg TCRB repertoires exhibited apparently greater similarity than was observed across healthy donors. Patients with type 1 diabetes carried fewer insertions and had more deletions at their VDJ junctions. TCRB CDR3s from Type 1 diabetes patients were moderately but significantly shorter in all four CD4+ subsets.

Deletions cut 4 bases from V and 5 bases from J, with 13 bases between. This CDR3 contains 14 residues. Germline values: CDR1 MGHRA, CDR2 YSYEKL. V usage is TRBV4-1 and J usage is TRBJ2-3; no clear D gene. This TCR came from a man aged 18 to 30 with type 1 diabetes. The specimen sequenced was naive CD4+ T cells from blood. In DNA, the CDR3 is TGCGCCAGCAGCCGCGGATTCTTCGTAGATACGCAGTATTTT. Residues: CASSRGFFVDTQYF.